A single TCR beta chain is shown here with its context. No cognate antigen has been identified for it. No qualities accompany the bases; no much larger clone lies one base away. The data originate from a study of early T cells in non-severe SARS-CoV-2 infection (dated by TCRdb to 2020 to 2023). Background for the entire study: Because TCR sequencing was done on bulk RNA from unsorted whole blood, the alpha and beta chains could not be paired.

The study was a case-control design nested within a healthcare worker cohort in London, UK, with weekly nasopharyngeal swab PCR tests and blood sampling. Healthcare workers were recruited between 23 and 31 March 2020, during the week of the UK lockdown, and were followed weekly for up to roughly 16 weeks. CDR1 is given as WSHSY and CDR2 as SAAADI, both from the germline V gene. The CDR3 sequence holds 15 residues, the cysteine and phenylalanine included. Of the read, only the CDR3 DNA is kept; its 45 bases are in frame from base 1. V is trimmed back by 6 bases and J by 3 bases, and the junction contains 8 bases that no gene match accounts for. The method was 5' RACE. Sequencing used a NextSeq 500. Unique molecular identifiers were attached to individual cDNA molecules in the TCR library protocol so that sequencing error and PCR bias could be corrected. TCR alpha and beta chains were both sequenced, and the abundances of alpha and beta sequences in each sample were closely correlated with each other. As for the original processing: V gene, J gene and CDR3 annotation of TCR sequences was performed with Decombinator V4. TCRs were defined as expanded if a significant change between any two time points was detected under a Poisson model with p below 0.0001. Abundances of TCRs were expressed as counts per million after normalisation to the total number of TCRs sequenced in each sample. TRAV1-2 paired with TRAJ12, TRAJ20 or TRAJ33 defined MAIT TCRs, while TRAV10 paired with TRAJ18 defined iNKT TCRs. VDJdb, accessed 1 November 2021, was searched for CMV, EBV and SARS-CoV-2 annotated TCRs, with TCRs annotated for multiple antigens excluded. The public reads were reanalyzed by TCRdb: fastp trimming at Q25, MiXCR alignment, in-frame beta chains only. Rows with a matching CDR3 protein are joined into one entry that keeps the most common DNA and genes. The V and J calls reflect TCRdb's pipeline rather than the authors' work. For this sample there are 75,000 or so distinct CDR3 sequences; 11% to 15% appear just once. 9.5% to 12% of the sample comes from the top ten.

Here is what the overall study found, with its caveats: VDJdb matching was skewed toward anti-spike CD8 responses and likely underestimated virus-specific expansions by missing private and CD4 specificities.

The chain links TRBV10-2 with TRBJ2-5, with 9 bases aligning to TRBD1. This TCR was recovered from an adult who was a healthcare worker with PCR-confirmed SARS-CoV-2 infection or an uninfected control (not recorded which). Sequencing input: whole blood. The CDR3 reads as follows: CASSRMTGGKETQYF. The DNA reads TGCGCCAGCAGCCGAATGACAGGGGGAAAAGAGACCCAGTACTTC.